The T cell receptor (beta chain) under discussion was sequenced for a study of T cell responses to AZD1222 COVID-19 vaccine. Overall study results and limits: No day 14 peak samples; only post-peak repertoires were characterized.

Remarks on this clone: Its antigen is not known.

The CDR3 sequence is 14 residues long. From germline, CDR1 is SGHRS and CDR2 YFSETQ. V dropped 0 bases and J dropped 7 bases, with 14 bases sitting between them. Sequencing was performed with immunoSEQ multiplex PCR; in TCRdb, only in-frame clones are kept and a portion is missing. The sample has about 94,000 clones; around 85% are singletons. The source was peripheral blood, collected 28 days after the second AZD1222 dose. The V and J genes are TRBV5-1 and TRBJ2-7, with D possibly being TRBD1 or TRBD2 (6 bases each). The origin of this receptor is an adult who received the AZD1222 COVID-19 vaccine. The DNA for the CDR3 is TGCGCCAGCAGCTTGGATGGGGGGCAGAGGGAGCAGTACTTC. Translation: CASSLDGGQREQYF.